The T cell receptor (beta chain) described here comes from a study of blood T cell repertoires in COVID-19. Sequencing used immunoSEQ multiplex PCR; TCRdb keeps in-frame clones, though not all of them. The sample includes about 280,000 clones, around 86% of them seen just once. CDR3 length: 14 residues. J gave up 4 bases and V 4 bases, and 7 bases lay outside the gene matches. Germline CDR1 is SGHRS and CDR2 is YFSETQ. The TCR was taken from a woman younger than 45 with active or convalescent COVID-19. The sequenced material came from peripheral blood. V and J are TRBV5-1 and TRBJ1-2; 7 nucleotides agree with TRBD1. CDR3 loop: CASSPSQGGYGYTF. The CDR3 region has the DNA TGCGCCAGCAGCCCGTCCCAGGGGGGCTATGGCTACACCTTC.